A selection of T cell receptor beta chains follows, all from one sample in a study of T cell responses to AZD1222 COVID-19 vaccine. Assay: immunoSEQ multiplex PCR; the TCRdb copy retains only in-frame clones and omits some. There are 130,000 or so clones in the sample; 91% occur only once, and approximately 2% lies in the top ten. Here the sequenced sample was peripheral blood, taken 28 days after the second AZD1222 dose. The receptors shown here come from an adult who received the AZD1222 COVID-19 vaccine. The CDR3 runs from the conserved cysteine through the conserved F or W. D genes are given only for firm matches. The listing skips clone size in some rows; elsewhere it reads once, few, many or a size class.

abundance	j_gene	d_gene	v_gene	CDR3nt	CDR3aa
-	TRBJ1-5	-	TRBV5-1	TGCGCCAGCAGCTTGGCCCCGGGGGGCAGGCCCCAGCATTTT	CASSLAPGGRPQHF
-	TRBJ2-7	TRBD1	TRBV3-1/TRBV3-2	TGTGCCAGCAGCCCAGGGACAGGGGGCGGGTACGAGCAGTACTTC	CASSPGTGGGYEQYF
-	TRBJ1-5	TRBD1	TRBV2	TGTGCCAGCAGAGCAGGTGCCGGGGACAGGGGCAATCAGCCCCAGCATTTT	CASRAGAGDRGNQPQHF
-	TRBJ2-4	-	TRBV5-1	TGCGCCAGCAGCCCAGAGGGGCCGGGGCGGAACATTCAGTACTTC	CASSPEGPGRNIQYF
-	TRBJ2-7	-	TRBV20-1	TGCAGTGCTAGAGGGACAGATCAAGAGTACTTC	CSARGTDQEYF
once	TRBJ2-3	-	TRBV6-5	TGTGCCAGCAGTTACAAAGGGGGGCGATACACAGATACGCAGTATTTT	CASSYKGGRYTDTQYF
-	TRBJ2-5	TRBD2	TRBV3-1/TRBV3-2	TGTGCCAGCAGCCAATCTCTAGCGGGGGGCCAAGAGACCCAGTACTTC	CASSQSLAGGQETQYF
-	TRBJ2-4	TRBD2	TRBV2	TGTGCCAGCAGTGGGGGACTAGTTTTCATGGACATTCAGTACTTC	CASSGGLVFMDIQYF
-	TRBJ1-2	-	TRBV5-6	TGTGCCAGCAGCCTCGTTCCAAACTATGGCTACACCTTC	CASSLVPNYGYTF
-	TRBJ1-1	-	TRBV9	TGTGCCAGCAGCGTCGGAGGACGTATGAACACTGAAGCTTTCTTT	CASSVGGRMNTEAFF
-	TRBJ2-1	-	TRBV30	TGTGCCTGCGTGGGCGGGCATGAGCAGTTCTTC	CACVGGHEQFF
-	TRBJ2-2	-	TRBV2	TGTGCCAGCAGTGGCCCGGGAGACACCGGGGAGCTGTTTTTT	CASSGPGDTGELFF
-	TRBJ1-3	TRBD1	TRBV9	TGTGCCAGCAGCGAACGGGACAGGGGGCTCTTACCCCGTGGAAACACCATATATTTT	CASSERDRGLLPRGNTIYF